This T cell receptor (beta chain) was observed in a study of OX40 agonist ivuxolimab in advanced cancers. Broadly, across the study: The costimulatory receptor OX40 (CD134) was targeted by ivuxolimab, a fully human IgG2 agonistic monoclonal antibody. Intravenous ivuxolimab was administered to patients every 2 weeks at six dose levels: 0.01, 0.1, 0.3, 1.5, 3 and 10 mg/kg. Peripheral TCRbeta sequencing aimed to test whether ivuxolimab altered TCR sequence diversity and caused clonal T-cell expansion. Prior anti-PD-1, anti-PD-L1 or anti-CTLA-4 therapy was permitted, and checkpoint inhibitors had been received by less than 45% of dose-escalation patients. In the dose-escalation cohort, around four fifths of patients were male, and the mean age was 60 years with a range of about 20 to 80. Partial responses occurred in three dose-escalation patients: two with cutaneous melanoma and one with hepatocellular carcinoma. Of the 50 to 55 patients in dose escalation, some 19 had hepatocellular carcinoma, some 15 had melanoma, 9 had renal cell carcinoma and 9 had head and neck cancer. The paper covers the monotherapy dose-escalation part of the phase I ivuxolimab trial, which included N ≈ 57 patients. The investigation overall reported the following: At doses of 0.1 to 3.0 mg/kg, clonal expansion of both CD4+ and CD8+ T cells in blood was seen between baseline and week 6. Low levels of normalized T-cell clonal expansion were also seen in some patients who did not respond. The antigen specificity of the clonally expanded peripheral T cells was not determined. Partial responders in the 0.1-3.0 mg/kg groups had among the lowest normalized peripheral clonal expansion, especially among CD8+ T cells. After ivuxolimab, more expanded clones were found on average in CD8+ T cells than in CD4+ T cells.

The trim is 4 bases for V and 2 bases for J, with a gap of 5 bases between the germline ends. Spanning cysteine to phenylalanine, the CDR3 consists of 13 amino acids. Only the CDR3 region is kept as DNA, spanning 39 bases read in frame from base 1. In the germline V gene, CDR1 corresponds to MGHDK and CDR2 to SYGVNS. Patients with a history of autoimmune disease or receiving systemic immunosuppression were excluded from the trial. In every dose cohort, peripheral blood was drawn for TCR sequencing at baseline, cycle 4 day 1, and cycle 7 day 1. The samples were taken from a phase I, first-in-human, multicenter, open-label dose-escalation trial of ivuxolimab. Adults with locally advanced or metastatic head and neck squamous cell, hepatocellular, melanoma or renal cell carcinoma were enrolled in the trial. Before TCR sequencing, CD4+ T cells and CD8+ T cells were sorted from peripheral blood as separate populations.

As regards this clone: The clone's antigen remains unknown. No base quality information exists; no much larger clone differs at one position.

For sequencing of the TCRbeta CDR3 region, genomic DNA was extracted from the sorted cells. The immunoSEQ Assay was used to sequence the TCRbeta CDR3 regions. TCRdb holds this immuneACCESS table with in-frame rearrangements only. Some clones are missing; in checked studies, unresolved V genes explain under half, and the rest has no known cause. This sample holds some 100,000 clones; roughly nine tenths were observed only once. Of the sample, about 3.4% is held by the ten largest clones. The clonotype was recovered from an adult with an advanced solid tumor such as melanoma, head and neck, liver or kidney cancer. Rearrangement joined TRBV25-1 to TRBJ2-2; there is no confident call for the D gene. The sequences come from CD4+ or CD8+ T cells sorted from blood, collected in a trial of the OX40 agonist ivuxolimab. The CDR3 protein is CASSGQNTGELFF. The sequenced DNA is TGTGCCAGCAGTGGGCAAAACACCGGGGAGCTGTTTTTT.